A single sample gave rise to the 3 T cell receptor beta chains below, sequenced in a study of control samples from healthy donors and cancer patients. Profiling relied on immunoSEQ multiplex PCR, and the TCRdb table lists in-frame clones only, not all of them. The sample carries roughly 150,000 clones, almost 90% recorded once. Input material: blood. The receptors were sampled from a man aged 18-30 years in good health.

The chain joins TRBV3-1 (or the pseudogene TRBV3-2) to TRBJ2-5; 16 bases are a match to TRBD2. After removal of 5 bases from V and 5 bases from J, the junction contained 8 bases not matched to a gene. The germline V gene encodes CDR1 LGHDT and CDR2 YNNKEL (reference sequence). The CDR3 is made up of 17 amino acids. Written as DNA, the CDR3 is TGTGCCAGCAGCGTGGGACTAGCGGGGGGGCCACAGGAGACCCAGTACTTC. This translates into CASSVGLAGGPQETQYF.

A few counts support this clone. The rearrangement links TRBV6-2 or TRBV6-3 to TRBJ2-5; 7 bases match TRBD2. The ends lost 6 bases at V and 0 bases at J; junction bases unmatched: 4. CDR3 length: 14 amino acids. Per germline, CDR1 MNHEY and CDR2 SVGEGT. CDR3 region: CASSSAGDQETQYF. Written as DNA, the CDR3 is TGTGCCAGCAGCTCCGCGGGGGACCAAGAGACCCAGTACTTC.

V and J are TRBV5-4 and TRBJ2-5; the match to TRBD1 covers 9 bases. The CDR3 consists of 12 residues. After removal of 10 bases from V and 1 base from J, the junction contained 2 bases not matched to a gene. Germline V gives CDR1 SGHNT, CDR2 YYREEE (reference sequence). This chain's CDR3 is CAGGQGQETQYF. The CDR3 DNA is TGTGCCGGGGGACAGGGCCAAGAGACCCAGTACTTC.